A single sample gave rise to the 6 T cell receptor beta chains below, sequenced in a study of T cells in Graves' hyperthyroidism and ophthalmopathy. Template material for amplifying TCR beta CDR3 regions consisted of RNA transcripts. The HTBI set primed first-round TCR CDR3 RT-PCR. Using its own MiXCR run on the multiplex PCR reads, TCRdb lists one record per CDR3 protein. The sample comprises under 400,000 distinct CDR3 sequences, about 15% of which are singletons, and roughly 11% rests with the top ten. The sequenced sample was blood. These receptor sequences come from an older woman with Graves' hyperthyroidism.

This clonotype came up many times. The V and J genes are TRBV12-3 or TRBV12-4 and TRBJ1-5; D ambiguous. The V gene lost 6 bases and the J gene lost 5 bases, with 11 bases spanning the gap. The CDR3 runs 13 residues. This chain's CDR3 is CASSPTRYQPQHF. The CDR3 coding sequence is TGTGCCAGCAGCCCGACACGATATCAGCCCCAGCATTTT.

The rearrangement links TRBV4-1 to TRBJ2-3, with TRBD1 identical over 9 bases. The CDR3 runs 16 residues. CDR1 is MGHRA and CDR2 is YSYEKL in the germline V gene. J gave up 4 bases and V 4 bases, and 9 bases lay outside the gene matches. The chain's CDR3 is CASSLGGDRAADTQYF. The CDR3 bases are TGCGCCAGCAGCCTCGGCGGGGACAGGGCGGCAGATACGCAGTATTTT.

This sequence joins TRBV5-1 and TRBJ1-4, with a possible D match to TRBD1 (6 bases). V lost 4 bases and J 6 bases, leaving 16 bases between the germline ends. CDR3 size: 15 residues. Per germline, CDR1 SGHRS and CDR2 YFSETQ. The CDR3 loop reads CASSPGRGADEKLFF. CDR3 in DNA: TGCGCCAGCAGCCCGGGTAGGGGGGCTGATGAAAAACTGTTTTTT.

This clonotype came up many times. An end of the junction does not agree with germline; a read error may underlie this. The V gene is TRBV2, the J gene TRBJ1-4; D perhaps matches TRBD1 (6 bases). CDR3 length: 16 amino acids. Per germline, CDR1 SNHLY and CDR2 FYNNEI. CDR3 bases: TGTGCCAGCAGCGAAGGGGGTTGGAGGGGGGGGGAAAAACTGTTTTTT. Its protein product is CASSEGGWRGGEKLFF.

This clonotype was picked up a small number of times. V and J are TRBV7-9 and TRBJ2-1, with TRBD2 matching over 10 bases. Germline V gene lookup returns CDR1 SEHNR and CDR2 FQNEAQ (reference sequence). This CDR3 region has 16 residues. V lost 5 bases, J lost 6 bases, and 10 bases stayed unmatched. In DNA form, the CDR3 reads TGTGCCAGCAGCCCCCAGCGGGAGGGCCGTTTCAATGAGCAGTTCTTC. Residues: CASSPQREGRFNEQFF.

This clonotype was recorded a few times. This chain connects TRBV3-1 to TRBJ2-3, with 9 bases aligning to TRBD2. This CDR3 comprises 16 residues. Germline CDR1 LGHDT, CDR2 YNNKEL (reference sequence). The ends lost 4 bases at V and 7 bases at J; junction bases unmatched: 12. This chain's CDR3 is CASSLAGDGIGHTQYF. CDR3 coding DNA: TGTGCCAGCAGCCTAGCGGGAGATGGGATCGGTCATACGCAGTATTTT.